A selection of T cell receptor beta chains follows, all from one sample in a study of T cells after yellow fever vaccination. From the 5' RACE reads, TCRdb called clonotypes with MiXCR, one entry per CDR3 protein. Of approximately 550,000 distinct CDR3 sequences in the sample, 15% to 20% were seen once. The sample consisted of PBMCs, taken 15 days after the yellow fever booster vaccination. The source of these receptors is a young man who received the YFV17D yellow fever vaccine. Each CDR3 is given with its conserved first and last residue. The order of the fields is D gene, J gene, clone size, V gene, CDR3 protein, CDR3 DNA. D genes are given only for firm matches. Clone size is given for some rows only: seen once, a few or many times, or a class if the clone is expanded.

d_call: TRBD2
j_call: TRBJ2-1
clone_size: NA
v_call: TRBV19
cdr3_aa: CASTSSRTSGVNEQFF
cdr3_nt: TGTGCCAGTACCTCCTCCCGGACTAGCGGGGTTAATGAGCAGTTCTTC

d_call: TRBD2
j_call: TRBJ2-5
clone_size: few
v_call: TRBV10-3
cdr3_aa: CAISESGTSGRETQYF
cdr3_nt: TGTGCCATCAGTGAGTCGGGCACTAGCGGGAGAGAGACCCAGTACTTC

d_call: TRBD1
j_call: TRBJ2-7
clone_size: few
v_call: TRBV20-1
cdr3_aa: CSAKRRRTGFDEQYF
cdr3_nt: TGCAGTGCTAAGAGGAGAAGGACAGGTTTCGACGAGCAGTACTTC

d_call: NA
j_call: TRBJ2-1
clone_size: NA
v_call: TRBV19
cdr3_aa: CASNLGGREQFF
cdr3_nt: TGTGCCAGCAACCTTGGGGGAAGGGAGCAGTTCTTC

d_call: NA
j_call: TRBJ2-2
clone_size: few
v_call: TRBV28
cdr3_aa: CASSLSPGTVLNTGELFF
cdr3_nt: TGTGCCAGCAGTTTATCCCCAGGGACGGTATTGAACACCGGGGAGCTGTTTTTT

d_call: NA
j_call: TRBJ2-7
clone_size: few
v_call: TRBV19
cdr3_aa: CASSIRLRDYEQYF
cdr3_nt: TGTGCCAGTAGTATTAGGTTGAGGGACTACGAGCAGTACTTC

d_call: NA
j_call: TRBJ2-3
clone_size: NA
v_call: TRBV5-1
cdr3_aa: CASSLSTSGTDTQYF
cdr3_nt: TGCGCCAGCAGCTTGTCTACTAGTGGCACAGATACGCAGTATTTT

d_call: NA
j_call: TRBJ2-1
clone_size: NA
v_call: TRBV29-1
cdr3_aa: CSVEEVRPNEQFF
cdr3_nt: TGCAGCGTTGAAGAAGTAAGGCCGAATGAGCAGTTCTTC

d_call: TRBD1
j_call: TRBJ2-1
clone_size: few
v_call: TRBV7-2
cdr3_aa: CASSFEGASSYNEQFF
cdr3_nt: TGTGCCAGCAGCTTTGAGGGGGCTAGCTCCTACAATGAGCAGTTCTTC

d_call: TRBD2
j_call: TRBJ2-3
clone_size: NA
v_call: TRBV29-1
cdr3_aa: CSVVLREAYTDTQYF
cdr3_nt: TGCAGCGTTGTTTTGCGGGAGGCCTACACAGATACGCAGTATTTT

d_call: TRBD1
j_call: TRBJ2-7
clone_size: few
v_call: TRBV7-2
cdr3_aa: CASSLGDREYYEQYF
cdr3_nt: TGTGCCAGCAGCTTAGGTGACAGGGAATACTACGAGCAGTACTTC

d_call: NA
j_call: TRBJ1-1
clone_size: few
v_call: TRBV20-1
cdr3_aa: CSARDGVEAFF
cdr3_nt: TGCAGTGCTAGAGATGGGGTTGAAGCTTTCTTT

d_call: TRBD2
j_call: TRBJ2-7
clone_size: few
v_call: TRBV6-2/TRBV6-3
cdr3_aa: CASSYHQVAGGRIEQYF
cdr3_nt: TGTGCCAGCAGTTACCACCAGGTAGCGGGAGGACGGATCGAGCAGTACTTC

d_call: NA
j_call: TRBJ2-5
clone_size: NA
v_call: TRBV18
cdr3_aa: CASSPPSGGQLETQYF
cdr3_nt: TGTGCCAGCTCACCACCGAGCGGGGGACAGTTGGAGACCCAGTACTTC

d_call: NA
j_call: TRBJ2-3
clone_size: NA
v_call: TRBV20-1
cdr3_aa: CSYLGGVADTQYF
cdr3_nt: TGCAGTTATCTGGGGGGCGTTGCAGATACGCAGTATTTT

d_call: TRBD2
j_call: TRBJ2-1
clone_size: few
v_call: TRBV6-2/TRBV6-3
cdr3_aa: CASSWGGKIEQFF
cdr3_nt: TGTGCCAGCAGTTGGGGGGGTAAGATTGAGCAGTTCTTC

d_call: TRBD2
j_call: TRBJ2-2
clone_size: few
v_call: TRBV7-3
cdr3_aa: CASSPWRESGELFF
cdr3_nt: TGTGCCAGCAGCCCCTGGCGGGAGTCCGGGGAGCTGTTTTTT

d_call: TRBD2
j_call: TRBJ2-1
clone_size: NA
v_call: TRBV27
cdr3_aa: CASRFSGTPVAEQFF
cdr3_nt: TGTGCCAGCAGGTTTAGCGGGACACCTGTTGCCGAGCAGTTCTTC

d_call: NA
j_call: TRBJ1-2
clone_size: NA
v_call: TRBV5-1
cdr3_aa: CASSLAGRGNGYTF
cdr3_nt: TGCGCCAGCAGCTTGGCCGGCAGGGGAAATGGCTACACCTTC